Listed below are T cell receptor beta chains from one sample, sequenced in a study of PD-L1 blockade in urothelial cancer. Only in-frame clones appear in the TCRdb table, and some are missing; sequencing was by immunoSEQ multiplex PCR. The table has around 57,000 clones, 75% to 90% seen once. This material consisted of PBMCs, taken around atezolizumab (anti-PD-L1) treatment. The receptors stem from a man between 65 and 80 years old with urothelial cancer. The CDR3 runs from the conserved cysteine through the conserved F or W. D genes are given only for firm matches. Size values are once, few and many counts, or a class for expanded clones, and some rows have none.

J: TRBJ2-1; D: .; size: medium-sized; V: TRBV25-1; CDR3: CASSEFSSNEQFF; DNA: TGTGCCAGCAGTGAATTTAGCAGCAATGAGCAGTTCTTC
J: TRBJ2-7; D: .; size: .; V: TRBV18; CDR3: CASSPQGGRGLYPYEQYF; DNA: TGTGCCAGCTCACCCCAAGGGGGACGGGGACTATACCCCTACGAGCAGTACTTC
J: TRBJ2-2; D: .; size: .; V: TRBV4-3; CDR3: CASSQGRLANTGELFF; DNA: TGCGCCAGCAGCCAAGGAAGACTAGCGAACACCGGGGAGCTGTTTTTT
J: TRBJ2-1; D: TRBD2; size: .; V: TRBV5-1; CDR3: CASSSAGGSYNEQFF; DNA: TGCGCCAGCAGCTCGGCGGGAGGCTCCTACAATGAGCAGTTCTTC
J: TRBJ2-5; D: .; size: many; V: TRBV7-8; CDR3: CASSPPRQETQYF; DNA: TGTGCCAGCAGCCCCCCGAGACAAGAGACCCAGTACTTC
J: TRBJ2-5; D: TRBD1; size: .; V: TRBV13; CDR3: CASSSGTGYQETQYF; DNA: TGTGCCAGCAGCTCCGGGACAGGGTATCAAGAGACCCAGTACTTC
J: TRBJ2-4; D: .; size: .; V: TRBV29-1; CDR3: CSVVFGGIGNIQYF; DNA: TGCAGCGTTGTTTTCGGAGGGATCGGGAACATTCAGTACTTC
J: TRBJ2-1; D: TRBD2; size: once; V: TRBV18; CDR3: CASSPLAGGPNNEQFF; DNA: TGTGCCAGCTCACCGCTAGCGGGAGGCCCTAACAATGAGCAGTTCTTC
J: TRBJ2-7; D: .; size: .; V: TRBV15; CDR3: CATSPRGPTSYEQYF; DNA: TGTGCCACCAGCCCCAGGGGCCCGACCTCCTACGAGCAGTACTTC
J: TRBJ1-1; D: TRBD1; size: .; V: TRBV7-3; CDR3: CASSLIGQGADTEAFF; DNA: TGTGCCAGCAGCTTAATCGGTCAGGGGGCTGACACTGAAGCTTTCTTT
J: TRBJ2-7; D: .; size: .; V: TRBV5-1; CDR3: CASSLTREATVYEQHF; DNA: TGCGCCAGCAGCTTGACTAGGGAAGCTACGGTCTACGAGCAGCACTTC
J: TRBJ2-1; D: TRBD2; size: .; V: TRBV2; CDR3: CASSGGPPSYNEQFF; DNA: TGTGCCAGCTCGGGAGGGCCCCCCTCCTACAATGAGCAGTTCTTC
J: TRBJ2-5; D: TRBD2; size: few; V: TRBV2; CDR3: CASSLRTSGETQYF; DNA: TGTGCCAGCAGTCTGCGGACTAGCGGAGAGACCCAGTACTTC
J: TRBJ1-5; D: .; size: .; V: TRBV7-9; CDR3: CASSQGGSPQPQHF; DNA: TGTGCCAGCAGCCAAGGAGGGTCGCCTCAGCCCCAGCATTTT
J: TRBJ1-1; D: .; size: .; V: TRBV20-1; CDR3: CSAMRLEAFF; DNA: TGCAGTGCTATGAGGCTCGAAGCTTTCTTT
J: TRBJ2-7; D: .; size: few; V: TRBV5-1; CDR3: CASSLAVGVDSYEQYF; DNA: TGCGCCAGCAGCTTGGCCGTCGGTGTCGACTCCTACGAGCAGTACTTC
J: TRBJ1-2; D: TRBD1; size: .; V: TRBV6-1; CDR3: CASSEGTGGDGYTF; DNA: TGTGCCAGCAGTGAAGGGACAGGGGGGGATGGCTACACCTTC
J: TRBJ2-2; D: .; size: .; V: TRBV6-5; CDR3: CASSSPGGPNTGELFF; DNA: TGTGCCAGCAGTTCCCCGGGCGGGCCCAACACCGGGGAGCTGTTTTTT
J: TRBJ1-5; D: .; size: .; V: TRBV4-3; CDR3: CASSQDLEQGRQPQHF; DNA: TGCGCCAGCAGCCAAGATCTCGAGCAGGGGCGTCAGCCCCAGCATTTT
J: TRBJ2-5; D: .; size: .; V: TRBV28; CDR3: CASSLGDETQYF; DNA: TGTGCCAGCAGTTTGGGAGATGAGACCCAGTACTTC
J: TRBJ1-5; D: TRBD1; size: .; V: TRBV2; CDR3: CASSSDRANQPQHF; DNA: TGTGCCAGCAGTTCCGACAGGGCAAATCAGCCCCAGCATTTT
J: TRBJ1-2; D: TRBD1; size: .; V: TRBV5-4; CDR3: CASSLVGQGEGYGYTF; DNA: TGTGCCAGCAGCTTGGTGGGACAGGGGGAGGGCTATGGCTACACCTTC